One and the same sample provided the 10 T cell receptor beta chains below, sequenced in a study of CD8+ T cells in alopecia areata. Extraction of RNA preceded its reverse transcription into cDNA, which served as the sequencing template. TCRdb's copy holds only in-frame clones and misses some; the assay was immunoSEQ multiplex PCR. The sample yields under 200,000 clones, around three fifths seen once. This sample's treatment: oral pan-JAK inhibitor, 5-10 mg twice daily. Here the sequenced sample was CD4+ T cells sorted from blood, taken at week 24, from a patient treated with tofacitinib. All receptors derive from a human donor with alopecia areata.

The rearrangement links TRBV30 to TRBJ1-2; D ambiguous. Trimming removed 3 bases at V and 7 bases at J, with 9 bases between. Germline values: CDR1 GTSNPN, CDR2 SVGIG (reference sequence). This CDR3 has 11 amino acids. CDR3 residues: CAWRLTVGYTF. The CDR3 DNA reads as TGTGCCTGGAGATTGACCGTTGGCTACACCTTC.

The rearrangement joins TRBV5-6 to TRBJ2-3, with D possibly matching TRBD1 (5 bases). V lost 4 bases and J lost 3, with 15 bases in between. The CDR3 is 15 residues long. Germline V gives CDR1 SGHDT, CDR2 YYEEEE. CDR3 DNA: TGTGCCAGCAGCGTGGACACGCCGCGGACAGATACGCAGTATTTT. It codes for CASSVDTPRTDTQYF.

The chain uses TRBV7-9 and TRBJ1-6; D not certain. Germline V gene data show CDR1 as SEHNR and CDR2 as FQNEAQ (reference sequence). V was pared by 4 bases and J by 4 bases, with 11 bases between. This CDR3 has 15 residues. The chain's CDR3 is CASSSPGGYNSPLHF. The CDR3 region has the DNA TGTGCCAGCAGCTCTCCAGGAGGTTATAATTCACCCCTCCACTTT.

This clone has a handful of counts. This chain joins TRBV30 and TRBJ2-3; no clear D. The CDR3 length is 14 residues. Looked up from germline, CDR1 is GTSNPN and CDR2 is SVGIG (reference sequence). Trimming took off 1 base at V and 1 base at J, with 9 bases between the two ends. The CDR3 DNA follows: TGTGCCTGGAGTGCACGGCAAGGCACAGATACGCAGTATTTT. Translation gives CAWSARQGTDTQYF.

J is TRBJ2-1 and V is TRBV2, with 9 bases lining up with TRBD2. CDR3 size: 15 residues. The junction had 4 bases not matched to a gene; V was cut back by 4 bases and J by 3 bases. CDR1 and CDR2 (germline): SNHLY, FYNNEI. CDR3 loop: CASSVQAGGYNEQFF. The DNA of the CDR3 is TGTGCCAGCAGTGTCCAAGCGGGGGGCTACAATGAGCAGTTCTTC.

The gene calls are TRBV6-6 and TRBJ1-3; D is ambiguous. Germline CDR1 and CDR2: MNHNY and SVGAGI (reference sequence). V lost 7 bases and J lost 0, with 10 bases in between. CDR3 length equals 14 residues. CDR3 loop: CASKSASSGNTIYF. The CDR3 DNA follows: TGTGCCAGCAAGTCGGCGAGCTCTGGAAACACCATATATTTT.

In this sample, this clone turned up a few times. The rearrangement links TRBV9 to TRBJ2-2; D may be TRBD1 or TRBD2 (5 bases each). The CDR3 contains 12 residues. The germline gives CDR1 SGDLS, CDR2 YYNGEE. V dropped 4 bases and J dropped 6 bases, with 7 bases sitting between them. CDR3 sequence reads: CASSRGPGELFF. CDR3 sequence (DNA): TGTGCCAGCAGCCGGGGACCCGGGGAGCTGTTTTTT.

The chain has TRBV2 and TRBJ2-4; D possibly corresponds to TRBD2 (6 bases). There are 20 residues in the CDR3. Germline CDR1 reads SNHLY; CDR2 reads FYNNEI. Trimming removed 2 bases from V and 1 base from J, with 24 bases in between. The CDR3 DNA reads TGTGCCAGCAGTGAACTTGTATCTGTTCTGCGGGGTGGGGCCAAAAACATTCAGTACTTC. It yields the protein CASSELVSVLRGGAKNIQYF.

The rearrangement links TRBV5-1 to TRBJ2-4; perhaps TRBD2 as D (5 bases). Trimming removed 4 bases from V and 6 bases from J, with 14 bases in between. The CDR3 extends over 14 amino acids. Germline assignment: CDR1 SGHRS and CDR2 YFSETQ. The CDR3 DNA is TGCGCCAGCAGCGATGGAGGTTTGGGAAACATTCAGTACTTC. It is translated as CASSDGGLGNIQYF.

The chain couples TRBV11-2 to TRBJ2-5, with D unresolved. V lost 0 bases and J lost 5, with 7 bases in between. The CDR3 consists of 13 residues. Germline-derived CDR1 and CDR2 are SGHAT and FQNNGV. CDR3 nucleotides: TGTGCCAGCAGCTTAGATCGGTTGGAGACCCAGTACTTC. Its translation is CASSLDRLETQYF.